This TCR beta chain appears in the sequencing data of a study of blood T cell repertoires in COVID-19. The assay was immunoSEQ multiplex PCR, and TCRdb's table has in-frame clones only and misses some. The data show around 300,000 clones, 90% seen once. The TCR sequence derives from a woman aged 18-29 years with acute COVID-19. The material sequenced was PBMCs or T cells enriched from blood (not recorded which).

The CDR3 bases are TGTGCCAGCAGTTTTTTGTCGACTAGCGGGATTGGGGAGCTGTTTTTT. It translates to CASSFLSTSGIGELFF. The chain uses TRBV28 and TRBJ2-2; TRBD2 matches 11 bases. Germline assignment: CDR1 MDHEN and CDR2 SYDVKM. The length of the CDR3 is 16 residues. Losses at the gene ends were 3 bases for V and 8 bases for J; bases not matched to a gene: 8.